Shown below are 14 T cell receptor beta chains from a single sample sequenced in a study of control samples from healthy donors and cancer patients. TCRdb's table, derived via immunoSEQ multiplex PCR, lists solely in-frame clones and lacks some. Of tens of thousands of clones listed, over 85% were seen once; the top ten hold roughly 2%. Sequencing used PBMCs. All receptors derive from a woman aged 60-75 years with head and neck cancer.

This chain joins TRBV7-2 and TRBJ2-3; D call uncertain. V gave up 0 bases and J gave up 1 base, with 8 bases separating them. The germline V gene has CDR1 SGHTA and CDR2 FQGNSA. The length of the CDR3 is 15 residues. The CDR3 nucleotides read TGTGCCAGCAGCTTAGCGCGGTTTCGCACAGATACGCAGTATTTT. This gives the protein CASSLARFRTDTQYF.

The rearrangement joins TRBV27 to TRBJ1-2; D perhaps matches TRBD1 (5 bases). V lost 5 bases, J lost 7 bases, and 11 bases lay in between. Per germline, CDR1 MNHEY and CDR2 SMNVEV (reference sequence). The CDR3 contains 12 residues. Written as DNA, the CDR3 is TGTGCCAGCAGTATCTCAGGGAGTGGCTACACCTTC. Translation gives CASSISGSGYTF.

The V and J genes are TRBV6-5 and TRBJ2-7; 8 bases agree with TRBD2. Per the germline V gene, CDR1 is MNHEY and CDR2 is SVGAGI. V gave up 5 bases and J gave up 6 bases; unmatched junction bases: 9. This CDR3 is 14 amino acids long. The CDR3 region is CASSRQRESSEQYF. CDR3 DNA: TGTGCCAGCAGTCGCCAGCGGGAGAGTAGCGAGCAGTACTTC.

The chain recombines TRBV15 with TRBJ1-5, with 7 bases that match TRBD1. This CDR3 spans 16 amino acids. CDR1 is LNHNV, CDR2 YYDKDF, per germline (reference sequence). V shed 0 bases, J shed 6 bases, and the junction held 8 bases outside the gene matches. In DNA form, the CDR3 reads TGTGCCACCAGCAGAGATATCGGGACAGCGGGTCAGCCCCAGCATTTT. Translation gives CATSRDIGTAGQPQHF.

This rearrangement joins TRBV11-2 to TRBJ2-7; D remains ambiguous. CDR1 and CDR2 from the germline V gene are SGHAT and FQNNGV. The CDR3 extends over 15 amino acids. Trimming pared 5 bases from V and 3 bases from J, leaving 17 bases between. The CDR3 protein is CASSPRLAEYYEQYF. The CDR3 DNA sequence: TGTGCCAGCAGCCCACGACTGGCGGAATACTACGAGCAGTACTTC.

The chain joins TRBV7-9 to TRBJ2-6; D uncertain. The CDR3 is made up of 16 amino acids. Germline V gene sequence: CDR1 SEHNR, CDR2 FQNEAQ (reference sequence). The V end lost 5 bases, the J end lost 2 bases, and 13 bases lay between the germline ends. The CDR3 bases are TGTGCCAGCAGCACCACGAACGGTCCTGGGGCCAACGTCCTGACTTTC. Protein: CASSTTNGPGANVLTF.

The rearrangement uses TRBV11-2 and TRBJ1-2; 7 bases line up with TRBD1. This CDR3 region has 13 residues. Germline-derived CDR1 and CDR2 are SGHAT and FQNNGV. After removal of 5 bases from V and 8 bases from J, the junction contained 8 bases not matched to a gene. CDR3 sequence reads: CASSMDRTGGYTF. CDR3 DNA: TGTGCCAGCAGCATGGACAGGACGGGAGGCTACACCTTC.

This clone was seen only once. The chain combines TRBV18 with TRBJ2-3; TRBD1 aligns across 10 bases. Looked up from germline, CDR1 is KGHSH and CDR2 is LQKENI. The CDR3 covers 14 residues. V trimming: 3 bases; J trimming: 4 bases; junction bases outside the gene matches: 1. Here the CDR3 reads CASSPGQGPDTQYF. Written as DNA, the CDR3 is TGTGCCAGCTCACCGGGACAGGGGCCAGATACGCAGTATTTT.

The chain couples TRBV7-9 to TRBJ2-1; 8 nucleotides line up with TRBD2. The junction had 3 bases not matched to a gene; V was cut back by 2 bases and J by 3 bases. The CDR3 has 15 amino acids. Germline loops: CDR1 SEHNR, CDR2 FQNEAQ (reference sequence). The CDR3 region is CASSLNLAGYNEQFF. In nucleotides, the CDR3 is TGTGCCAGCAGCTTAAACCTAGCGGGCTACAATGAGCAGTTCTTC.

The CDR3 here is CAGTGTSVYNEQFF. CDR3 nucleotides: TGTGCCGGAACCGGGACTAGCGTATACAATGAGCAGTTCTTC. The chain couples TRBV30 to TRBJ2-1, with 10 bases matching TRBD2. The CDR3 has 14 amino acids. The V gene end was trimmed by 8 bases and the J gene end by 4 bases; junction bases not matched to a gene: 8. Germline CDR1 GTSNPN, CDR2 SVGIG (reference sequence).

The J gene is TRBJ2-7, the V gene TRBV10-3, with 7 bases matching TRBD1. The germline V gene has CDR1 ENHRY and CDR2 SYGVKD. Trimming cost V 6 bases and J 2 bases; bases outside gene matches: 1. The CDR3 runs 12 residues. CDR3 sequence (DNA): TGTGCCATCAGCGGGACAGCCTACGAGCAGTACTTC. It codes for CAISGTAYEQYF.

The gene calls are TRBV4-3 and TRBJ2-1; tentative D call: TRBD2 (7 bases). The length of the CDR3 is 14 residues. Germline assignment: CDR1 LGHNA and CDR2 YSLEER. Trimming stripped 2 bases from V and 10 bases from J, with 15 bases between. The CDR3: CASSQTWEGQEQFF. CDR3 DNA sequence: TGCGCCAGCAGCCAAACATGGGAGGGACAAGAGCAGTTCTTC.

The DNA of the CDR3 is TGTGCCAGCAGCCAAGCGGTAGGGGCTTCTGAAGCTTTCTTT. Translated, it gives CASSQAVGASEAFF. The rearrangement uses TRBV3-1 (or the pseudogene TRBV3-2) and TRBJ1-1, with D perhaps matching TRBD1 (5 bases). Germline loops: CDR1 LGHDT, CDR2 YNNKEL (reference sequence). Trimming took 1 base from V and 6 from J, leaving 12 bases between them. The CDR3 sequence is 14 residues long.

This chain links TRBV7-2 with TRBJ2-6; D call uncertain. Germline CDR1 and CDR2: SGHTA and FQGNSA. V was pared by 0 bases and J by 2 bases, with 5 bases between. CDR3 size: 15 residues. The DNA of the CDR3 is TGTGCCAGCAGCTTAGCCCCTCCTGGGGCCAACGTCCTGACTTTC. Translation: CASSLAPPGANVLTF.